This T cell receptor beta chain was captured by sequencing in a study of Ad26.COV2.S vaccination and SARS-CoV-2 variants. The CDR3 is 12 residues long. The V end lost 4 bases, the J end lost 7 bases, and 11 bases lay between the germline ends. Per the germline V gene, CDR1 is SGHNT and CDR2 is YYREEE (reference sequence). Assay used: immunoSEQ multiplex PCR; TCRdb lists only in-frame clones, some missing. There are 360,000 or so clones in the sample; 87% occur only once, and about 3% lies in the top ten. As to treatment: some 20 received Ad26.COV2.S at low or high dose, single or two shots; 5 received placebo; per-sample allocation not given. Each sample was drawn 63 days after the first injection (of vaccine or placebo).

This sequence originates from a person aged 18-60 years who received the Ad26.COV2.S COVID-19 vaccine or a placebo. The chain combines TRBV5-4 with TRBJ2-5; a weak D match, TRBD2 (6 bases). The material sequenced was peripheral blood, taken in a trial of Ad26.COV2.S vaccine versus placebo. CDR3 amino acids: CASSPGVGTQYF. As DNA, the CDR3 is TGTGCCAGCAGCCCGGGGGTAGGGACCCAGTACTTC.